This T cell receptor (beta chain) came from a study of blood T cell repertoires in COVID-19. Turning to the study itself: The samples span acute and convalescent COVID-19 from the United States, Italy and Spain. T cells, B-cell-depleted T cells, or PBMCs provided the cDNA or gDNA that served as material.

Germline V gene lookup returns CDR1 SSHAT and CDR2 FNYEAQ (reference sequence). The CDR3 is 17 amino acids. Only one count was recorded for this clone. One junction end does not reproduce the germline sequence, and a read error may be involved. Original methodology: Amplified reference gene primers provided the basis for estimating nucleated cell counts. This table comes from immunoSEQ multiplex PCR, and its TCRdb copy is limited to in-frame clones, with some not included. The V and J calls and clone size are taken from that table; D and trimming were inferred from the DNA. The table has about 170,000 clones, around nine tenths seen once.

The sequence was obtained from a man between 65 and 79 years old with acute or convalescent COVID-19. Sequencing was done on a sample of peripheral blood. The V and J genes are TRBV7-7 and TRBJ1-5; D might be TRBD1 (5 bases). CDR3 sequence reads: CASSPSDDQGDNQPQHF. As DNA, the CDR3 is TGTGCTAGCAGCCCATCGGACGACCAAGGGGACAATCAGCCCCAGCATTTT. Looking up the rest from reference TRBV7-7 and TRBJ1-5 gives the full variable domain: GAGVSQSPRYKVTKRGQDVTLRCDPISSHATLYWYQQALGQGPEFLTYFNYEAQPDKSGLPSDRFSAERPEGSISTLTIQRTEQRDSAMYRCASSPSDDQGDNQPQHFGDGTRLSIL.